The sample holds a few counts of the clone carrying this T cell receptor beta chain. Antigen: not known. The data are from a study of regulatory T cells in long-lasting Graves disease. General study findings and limits: Study of thyroid tissue was not done, with only peripheral blood studied.

Time point specified: newly diagnosed GD, antithyroid drugs for less than 3 months. With RNA extracted from PBMCs as input, the TCR library was made. Each patient gave roughly 10 milliliters of EDTA-anticoagulated peripheral blood. The ends lost 4 bases at V and 5 bases at J; junction bases unmatched: 7. The CDR3 runs to 16 residues. Germline V gene sequence: CDR1 SGHAT, CDR2 FQNNGV. Arm-PCR of CDR3 regions and iRepertoire HTBI primers were used to build TCR beta libraries. One entry per CDR3 protein results from TCRdb running MiXCR on the multiplex PCR reads. The data show some 400,000 distinct CDR3 sequences, just under 15% seen once. The same specimen was also included in a second study, on T cells in Graves' hyperthyroidism and ophthalmopathy. From that paper: Aged 18 to 65, the patients had hyperthyroidism that was newly diagnosed and had lasted under 2 months.

The chain uses TRBV11-2 and TRBJ2-2; TRBD2 aligns across 10 bases. The specimen comprised peripheral blood mononuclear cells (PBMCs), sampled at new diagnosis, from a patient treated with antithyroid drugs. The receptor's source is a woman aged 25 to 39 with Graves disease. In DNA form, the CDR3 reads TGTGCCAGCAGCTCCAGATCTAGCGGGAGTACCGGGGAGCTGTTTTTT. It translates to CASSSRSSGSTGELFF.